The rows below give T cell receptor beta chains drawn from one sample of a study of blood T cell repertoires in COVID-19. Profiling relied on immunoSEQ multiplex PCR, and the TCRdb table lists in-frame clones only, not all of them. The table shows around 49,000 clones, with approximately 88% occurring only once. Sequenced: peripheral blood. The receptors come from a human donor in a cohort sampled during active COVID-19. The CDR3 runs from the conserved cysteine through the conserved F or W. The size field is filled for only some rows; it gives once, few, many or a size class.

clone_size	v_call	cdr3_aa
once	TRBV6-2/TRBV6-3	CASSVLNEQFF
NA	TRBV7-3	CASSFRQSSYNEQFF
NA	TRBV19	CASGATETQYF
NA	TRBV24-1	CATSDSRQPNRAQYF
NA	TRBV7-8	CASSLRLAGASTDTQYF
NA	TRBV5-1	CASSFSGETQYF
NA	TRBV19	CASSLTGTGTEAFF
NA	TRBV18	CASSLTRTLESDTQYF
NA	TRBV18	CASSEENYGYTF
NA	TRBV18	CASSQEGLAEETQYF
NA	TRBV7-9	CASSLVTNYQLNTEAFF
once	TRBV18	CASSPDRKGSPLHF
few	TRBV29-1	CSVRGTVNTGELFF
NA	TRBV10-3	CAISGEGYYNEQFF
NA	TRBV28	CASSDRQGWDYGYTF
NA	TRBV27	CASSLGGRGYTF
NA	TRBV27	CASRLAGVTDTQYF
NA	TRBV2	CASSPGYEQYF
once	TRBV14	CASSNPGVNTEAFF
NA	TRBV4-2	CASSQAPQGRNEKLFF
NA	TRBV20-1	CSASKSGTVISGANVLTF
NA	TRBV4-3	CASSQEGGWRERPYEQYF
NA	TRBV7-2	CASSHRTEEVGYTF
NA	TRBV18	CASSPSTGSYEQYF
NA	TRBV9	CASSVIKGDTDTQYF
NA	TRBV3-1/TRBV3-2	CASSQVRGETQYF
NA	TRBV11-2	CASSLAPGQGQPEAFF
NA	TRBV6-6	CASSPRGLAGRDEQFF
once	TRBV5-1	CASSSTGGQNTEAFF
NA	TRBV28	CASSFLLAGGNALHDEQFF
few	TRBV28	CASSFQVGNQPQHF
once	TRBV11-2	CASSPEGTGSLGTQYF
NA	TRBV3-1/TRBV3-2	CASSPDGLGTDTQYF
NA	TRBV4-1	CASSQPGLDTNEQFF
NA	TRBV13	CASSPLQGLAGFNEQFF
NA	TRBV18	CASSDRGYEQYF
NA	TRBV5-5	CASSLVSGGSLGPQHF
NA	TRBV9	CASSPRLAGAGEQYF